The 2 T cell receptor beta chains below come from one sample, sequenced in a study of spatial heterogeneity in lung cancer. TCRdb reprocessed the 5' RACE reads via MiXCR and lists one record per CDR3 protein. The sample carries about 45,000 distinct CDR3 sequences, roughly 12% recorded once. The time point was: sample taken at primary tumor resection. Material for sequencing was whole RNA from tumor, nontumor lung or frozen PBMC, left unsorted. The input for sequencing was PBMCs, taken at surgery. The receptor set was obtained from a female donor with early-stage non-small cell lung cancer.

A few counts support this clonotype. The rearrangement links TRBV11-2 to TRBJ2-3; 11 nucleotides agree with TRBD1. CDR3 length equals 19 residues. Trimming at V came to 1 base and at J to 0 bases, leaving 9 bases not matched to a gene. In germline, CDR1 is SGHAT, CDR2 FQNNGV. CDR3 DNA sequence: TGTGCCAGCAGCTTAGGGGACAGGGGGACTAGGACTAGCACAGATACGCAGTATTTT. This encodes CASSLGDRGTRTSTDTQYF. Complete variable domain (other parts from reference TRBV11-2 and TRBJ2-3): EAGVAQSPRYKIIEKRQSVAFWCNPISGHATLYWYQQILGQGPKLLIQFQNNGVVDDSQLPKDRFSAERLKGVDSTLKIQPAKLEDSAVYLCASSLGDRGTRTSTDTQYFGPGTRLTVL.

The chain has TRBV3-1 and TRBJ1-2; TRBD1 is a possible D gene (6 bases). The CDR3 totals 14 residues. Germline-derived CDR1 and CDR2 are LGHDT and YNNKEL (reference sequence). Deletions cut 1 base from V and 3 bases from J, with 9 bases between. CDR3 in DNA: TGTGCCAGCAGCCAAGGGGGGCTCGACTATGGCTACACCTTC. Its translation is CASSQGGLDYGYTF.